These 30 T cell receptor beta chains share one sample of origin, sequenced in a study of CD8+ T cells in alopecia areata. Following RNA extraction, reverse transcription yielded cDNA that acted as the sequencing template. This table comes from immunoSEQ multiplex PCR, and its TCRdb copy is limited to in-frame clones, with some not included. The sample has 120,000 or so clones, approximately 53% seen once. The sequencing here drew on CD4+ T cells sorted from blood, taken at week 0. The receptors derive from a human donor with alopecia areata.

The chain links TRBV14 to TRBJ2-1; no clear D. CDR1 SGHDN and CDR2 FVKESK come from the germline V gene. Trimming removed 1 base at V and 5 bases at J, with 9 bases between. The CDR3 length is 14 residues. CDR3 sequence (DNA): TGTGCCAGCAGCCAAGTTGGTGGGAACAATGAGCAGTTCTTC. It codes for CASSQVGGNNEQFF. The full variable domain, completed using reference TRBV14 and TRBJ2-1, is EAGVTQFPSHSVIEKGQTVTLRCDPISGHDNLYWYRRVMGKEIKFLLHFVKESKQDESGMPNNRFLAERTGGTYSTLKVQPAELEDSGVYFCASSQVGGNNEQFFGPGTRLTVL.

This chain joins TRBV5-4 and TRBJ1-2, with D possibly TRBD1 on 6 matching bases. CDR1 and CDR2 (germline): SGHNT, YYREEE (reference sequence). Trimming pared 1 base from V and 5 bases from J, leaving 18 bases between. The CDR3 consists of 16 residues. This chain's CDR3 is CASSLPIGRGPYGYTF. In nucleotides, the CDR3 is TGTGCCAGCAGCTTGCCCATAGGCAGGGGCCCTTATGGCTACACCTTC.

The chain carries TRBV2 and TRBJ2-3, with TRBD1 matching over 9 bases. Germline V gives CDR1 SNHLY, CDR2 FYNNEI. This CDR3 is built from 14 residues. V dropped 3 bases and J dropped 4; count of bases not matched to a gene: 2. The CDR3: CASSDRTGADTQYF. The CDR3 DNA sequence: TGTGCCAGCAGTGACCGGACAGGGGCAGATACGCAGTATTTT.

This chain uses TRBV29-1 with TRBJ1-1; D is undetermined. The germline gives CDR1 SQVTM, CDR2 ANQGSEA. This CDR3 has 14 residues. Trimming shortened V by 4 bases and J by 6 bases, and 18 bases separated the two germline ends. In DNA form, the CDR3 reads TGCAGCGTTGTCCTTGGGGATTGGATTCCTGAAGCTTTCTTT. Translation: CSVVLGDWIPEAFF.

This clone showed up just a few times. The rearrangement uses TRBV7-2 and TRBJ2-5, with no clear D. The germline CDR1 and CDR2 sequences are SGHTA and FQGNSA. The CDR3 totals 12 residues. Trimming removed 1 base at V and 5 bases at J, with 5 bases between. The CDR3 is CASSLDRETQYF. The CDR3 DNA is TGTGCCAGCAGCTTAGATCGCGAGACCCAGTACTTC.

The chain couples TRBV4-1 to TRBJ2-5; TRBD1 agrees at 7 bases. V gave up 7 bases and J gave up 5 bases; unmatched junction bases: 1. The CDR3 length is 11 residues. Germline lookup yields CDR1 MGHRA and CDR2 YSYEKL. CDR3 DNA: TGCGCCAGCAAGGGGGCGGAGACCCAGTACTTC. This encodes CASKGAETQYF.

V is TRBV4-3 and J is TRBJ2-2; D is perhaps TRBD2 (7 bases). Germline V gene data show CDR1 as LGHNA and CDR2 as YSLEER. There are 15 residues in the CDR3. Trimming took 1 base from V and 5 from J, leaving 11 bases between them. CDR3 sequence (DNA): TGCGCCAGCAGCCAAGTCGGGGGGCCAACCGGGGAGCTGTTTTTT. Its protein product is CASSQVGGPTGELFF.

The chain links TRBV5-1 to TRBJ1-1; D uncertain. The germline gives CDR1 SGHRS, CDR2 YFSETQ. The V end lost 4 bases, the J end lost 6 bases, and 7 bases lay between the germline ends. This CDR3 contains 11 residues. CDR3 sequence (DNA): TGCGCCAGCAGCCTGGACTCTGAAGCTTTCTTT. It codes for CASSLDSEAFF. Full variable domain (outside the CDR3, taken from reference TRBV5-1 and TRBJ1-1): KAGVTQTPRYLIKTRGQQVTLSCSPISGHRSVSWYQQTPGQGLQFLFEYFSETQRNKGNFPGRFSGRQFSNSRSEMNVSTLELGDSALYLCASSLDSEAFFGQGTRLTVV.

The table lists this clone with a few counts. CDR3: CASSVDRSATNEKLFF. CDR3 in DNA: TGTGCCAGCAGTGTGGACAGGTCTGCAACTAATGAAAAACTGTTTTTT. This rearrangement joins TRBV25-1 to TRBJ1-4; TRBD1 aligns across 7 bases. The V gene end was trimmed by 4 bases and the J gene end by 0 bases; junction bases not matched to a gene: 5. The CDR3 has 16 residues. Looked up from germline, CDR1 is MGHDK and CDR2 is SYGVNS.

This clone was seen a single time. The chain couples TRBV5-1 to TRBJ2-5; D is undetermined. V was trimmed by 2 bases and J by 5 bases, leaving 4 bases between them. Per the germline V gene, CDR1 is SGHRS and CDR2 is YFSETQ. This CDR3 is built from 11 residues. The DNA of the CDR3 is TGCGCCAGCAGCTTTGGGGAGACCCAGTACTTC. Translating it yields CASSFGETQYF.

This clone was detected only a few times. CDR3 sequence (DNA): TGCAGCGTTGAATCAAGCGGGGGCTCAACAGATACGCAGTATTTT. It encodes CSVESSGGSTDTQYF. The chain joins TRBV29-1 to TRBJ2-3, with TRBD2 matching 8 bases. Germline CDR1 is SQVTM and CDR2 is ANQGSEA. After removal of 2 bases from V and 3 bases from J, the junction contained 7 bases not matched to a gene. The CDR3 consists of 15 residues.

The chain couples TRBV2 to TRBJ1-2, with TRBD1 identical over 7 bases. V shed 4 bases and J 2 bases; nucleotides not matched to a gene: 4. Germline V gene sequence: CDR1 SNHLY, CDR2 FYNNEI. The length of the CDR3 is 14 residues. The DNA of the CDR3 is TGTGCCAGCAGTGGCCAGGGACAGAACTATGGCTACACCTTC. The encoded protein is CASSGQGQNYGYTF.

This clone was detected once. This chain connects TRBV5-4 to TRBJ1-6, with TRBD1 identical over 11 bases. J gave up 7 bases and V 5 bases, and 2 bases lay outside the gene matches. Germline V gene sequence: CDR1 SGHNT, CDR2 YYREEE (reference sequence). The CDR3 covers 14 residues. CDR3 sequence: CASSRDRGNSPLHF. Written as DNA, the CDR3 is TGTGCCAGCAGTCGGGACAGGGGGAATTCACCCCTCCACTTT.

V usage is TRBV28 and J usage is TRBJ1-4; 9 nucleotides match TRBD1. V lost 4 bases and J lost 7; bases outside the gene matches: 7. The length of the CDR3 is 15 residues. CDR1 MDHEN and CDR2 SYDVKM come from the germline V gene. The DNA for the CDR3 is TGTGCCAGCAGTTCTGCCGGGACAGGGAGTGAAAAACTGTTTTTT. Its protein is CASSSAGTGSEKLFF.

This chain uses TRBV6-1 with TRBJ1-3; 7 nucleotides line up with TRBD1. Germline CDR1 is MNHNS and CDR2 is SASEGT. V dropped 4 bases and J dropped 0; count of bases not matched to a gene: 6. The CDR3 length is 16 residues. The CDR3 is CASSGLQGLSGNTIYF. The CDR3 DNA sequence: TGTGCCAGCAGTGGACTACAGGGGCTCTCTGGAAACACCATATATTTT.

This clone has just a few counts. The CDR3 DNA is TGTGCCATCAGTAGCCTCGGGGGGTTTGGCTACACCTTC. Protein product: CAISSLGGFGYTF. V and J are TRBV10-3 and TRBJ1-2, with a possible D match to TRBD1 (5 bases). The CDR3 covers 13 residues. V dropped 5 bases and J dropped 7 bases, with 14 bases sitting between them. Germline V lookup: CDR1 ENHRY, CDR2 SYGVKD.

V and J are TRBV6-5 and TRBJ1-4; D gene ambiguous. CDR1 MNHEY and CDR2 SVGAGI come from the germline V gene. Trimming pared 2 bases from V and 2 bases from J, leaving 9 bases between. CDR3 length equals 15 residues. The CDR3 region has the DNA TGTGCCAGCAGTTACGTGGGCACTACTAATGAAAAACTGTTTTTT. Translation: CASSYVGTTNEKLFF.

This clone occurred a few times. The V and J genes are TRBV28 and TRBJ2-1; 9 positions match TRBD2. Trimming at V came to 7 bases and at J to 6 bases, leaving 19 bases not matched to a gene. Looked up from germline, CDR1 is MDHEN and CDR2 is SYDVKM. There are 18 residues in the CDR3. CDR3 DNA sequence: TGTGCCAGCACTAGCGGGACCGGGCCCCCCCTGAACCTCAATGAGCAGTTCTTC. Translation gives CASTSGTGPPLNLNEQFF.

This CDR3 is CASSGDGETQYF. CDR3 bases: TGTGCCAGCAGTGGGGATGGGGAGACCCAGTACTTC. The chain carries TRBV2 and TRBJ2-5; D gene uncertain. CDR3 length: 12 amino acids. Per germline, CDR1 SNHLY and CDR2 FYNNEI. Trimming removed 4 bases from V and 5 bases from J, with 8 bases in between.

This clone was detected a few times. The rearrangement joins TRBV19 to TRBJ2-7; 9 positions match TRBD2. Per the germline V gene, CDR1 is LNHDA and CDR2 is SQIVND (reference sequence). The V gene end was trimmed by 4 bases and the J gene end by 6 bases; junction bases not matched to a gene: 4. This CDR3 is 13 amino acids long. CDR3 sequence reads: CASSSGRAGEQYF. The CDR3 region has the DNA TGTGCCAGTAGTAGCGGGAGGGCCGGCGAGCAGTACTTC.

CDR3 nucleotide sequence: TGTGCCAGCAGCTTGACAGATCCTCAGGAATACAATGAGCAGTTCTTC. Translated, it gives CASSLTDPQEYNEQFF. The chain recombines TRBV5-5 with TRBJ2-1, with unresolved D. Trimming cost V 1 base and J 4 bases, with 15 bases left between them. From germline, CDR1 is SGHKS and CDR2 YYEKEE (reference sequence). The CDR3 loop spans 16 amino acids.

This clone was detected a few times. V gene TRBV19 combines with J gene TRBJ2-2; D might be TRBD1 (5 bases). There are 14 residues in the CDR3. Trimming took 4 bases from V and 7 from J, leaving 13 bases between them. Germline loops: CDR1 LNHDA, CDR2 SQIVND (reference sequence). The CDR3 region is CASSKARADGELFF. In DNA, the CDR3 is TGTGCCAGTAGTAAAGCCAGGGCGGACGGGGAGCTGTTTTTT.

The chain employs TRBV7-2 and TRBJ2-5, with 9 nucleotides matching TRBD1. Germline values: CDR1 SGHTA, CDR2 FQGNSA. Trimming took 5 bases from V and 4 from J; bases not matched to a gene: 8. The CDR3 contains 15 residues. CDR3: CASSPVTGGRETQYF. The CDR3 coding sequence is TGTGCCAGCAGCCCAGTCACAGGGGGCCGAGAGACCCAGTACTTC.

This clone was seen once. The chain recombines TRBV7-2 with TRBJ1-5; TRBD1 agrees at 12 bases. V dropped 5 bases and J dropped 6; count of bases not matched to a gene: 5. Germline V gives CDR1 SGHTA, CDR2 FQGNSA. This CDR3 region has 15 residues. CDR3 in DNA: TGTGCCAGCAGCCCCGGGACAGGGGGCCTTCAGCCCCAGCATTTT. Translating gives CASSPGTGGLQPQHF.

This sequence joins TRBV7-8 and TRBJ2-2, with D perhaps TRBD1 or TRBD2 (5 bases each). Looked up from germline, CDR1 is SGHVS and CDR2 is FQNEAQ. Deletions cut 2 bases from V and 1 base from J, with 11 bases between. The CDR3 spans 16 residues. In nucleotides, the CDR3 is TGTGCCAGCAGCTTACAGGGTGGGGGGAACACCGGGGAGCTGTTTTTT. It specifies CASSLQGGGNTGELFF.

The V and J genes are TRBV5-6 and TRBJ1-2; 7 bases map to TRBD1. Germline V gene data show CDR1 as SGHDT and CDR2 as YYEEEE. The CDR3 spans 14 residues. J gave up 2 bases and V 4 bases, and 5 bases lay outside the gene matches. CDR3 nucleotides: TGTGCCAGCAGCCTACAGGGGCCCAACTATGGCTACACCTTC. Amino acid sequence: CASSLQGPNYGYTF.

The CDR3 reads CASSLIGQGLDEQYF. The DNA for the CDR3 is TGTGCCAGCAGTTTAATCGGTCAGGGGCTTGACGAGCAGTACTTC. This chain links TRBV28 with TRBJ2-7; D possibly corresponds to TRBD1 (6 bases). The ends were cut back, 2 bases at V and 5 bases at J, with 16 bases in the middle. The CDR3 is 15 residues long. Per germline, CDR1 MDHEN and CDR2 SYDVKM.

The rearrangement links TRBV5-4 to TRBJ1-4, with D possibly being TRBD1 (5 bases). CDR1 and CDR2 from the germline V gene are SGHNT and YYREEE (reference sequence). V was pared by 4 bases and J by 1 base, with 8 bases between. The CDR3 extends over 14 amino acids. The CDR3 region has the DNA TGTGCCAGCAGCGATCAGGGAACTAATGAAAAACTGTTTTTT. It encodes CASSDQGTNEKLFF. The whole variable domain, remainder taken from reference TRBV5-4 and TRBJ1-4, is ETGVTQSPTHLIKTRGQQVTLRCSSQSGHNTVSWYQQALGQGPQFIFQYYREEENGRGNFPPRFSGLQFPNYSSELNVNALELDDSALYLCASSDQGTNEKLFFGSGTQLSVL.

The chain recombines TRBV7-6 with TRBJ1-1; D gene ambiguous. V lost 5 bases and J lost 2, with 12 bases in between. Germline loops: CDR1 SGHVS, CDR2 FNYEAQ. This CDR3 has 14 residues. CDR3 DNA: TGTGCCAGCAGCCCCGGCAGCCTTAACACTGAAGCTTTCTTT. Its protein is CASSPGSLNTEAFF. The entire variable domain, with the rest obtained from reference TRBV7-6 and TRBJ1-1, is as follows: GAGVSQSPRYKVTKRGQDVALRCDPISGHVSLYWYRQALGQGPEFLTYFNYEAQQDKSGLPNDRFSAERPEGSISTLTIQRTEQRDSAMYRCASSPGSLNTEAFFGQGTRLTVV.

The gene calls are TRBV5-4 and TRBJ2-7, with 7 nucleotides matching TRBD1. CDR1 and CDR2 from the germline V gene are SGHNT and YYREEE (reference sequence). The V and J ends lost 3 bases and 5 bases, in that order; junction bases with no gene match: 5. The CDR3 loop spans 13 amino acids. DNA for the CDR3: TGTGCCAGCAGCTCGACAGGGCGGGACGAGCAGTACTTC. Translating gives CASSSTGRDEQYF.